Described below is a single T cell receptor (beta chain) sequence and its context. It lacks a known antigen. Base qualities are not recorded, but no much larger clone differs from it by a single base. The sample is drawn from a study of cytomegalovirus exposure and HLA in healthy donors (dated by TCRdb to the late 2010s). As for the study more broadly: An earlier analysis of roughly 630 of the donors reported about 250 Gb of sequence data and 117 million unique TCR beta sequences from around 200 million T cells. In a later genetic analysis, genome-wide SNP genotypes for 398 of the 666 donors were used, and that subset was treated as a discovery cohort. Class I and class II HLA loci were covered by the typing at four-digit resolution. Four to six DR-DQ haplotypes were handled as single units for association and clustering, since linkage in the cohort was strong. Across about 380 genotyped donors of the cohort, an average of roughly 250,000 unique TCR beta nucleotide sequences per donor were sequenced, and roughly 20% of those sequences were non-productive. To predict cytomegalovirus infection status, the study combined high-throughput TCR immunosequencing, statistical association of individual TCRs with disease status, and machine learning. A separate validation cohort of 100 to 150 different subjects was used in addition to the approximately 700-subject first cohort. Every discovery cohort repertoire had been produced on one sequencing platform. Donor age, sex, ethnicity and CMV serostatus were compiled alongside the repertoire data. Among the roughly 400 genotyped donors, approximately 77% belonged to the genetic ancestry cluster associated with self-reported Caucasian donors. In a later analysis, previously published TCR beta repertoires from several hundred donors were re-analyzed and high-resolution HLA genotyping was added so that TCR occurrence patterns could be studied. The aim of the study was to test whether cataloging public T cell receptors could identify signatures of past pathogen exposure. An earlier analysis of around 580 of the donors used high-throughput TCR beta sequencing to judge whether each TCR beta V gene segment behaved as functional or pseudogenic. Typing coverage differed by locus: A, B, C, DRB1 and DQB1 were typed in about 620-640 donors, DQA1 in about 550, DPA1 in over 600, and DPB1 in around 490. Approximately 300 gigabases of sequencing data and 75 million to 85 million unique TCR sequences made up an early release that covered over 550 HLA-typed donors. The T cell repertoires of roughly 660 subjects were profiled by immunosequencing and related to cytomegalovirus serostatus. The later analysis used no new phenotypic data to find candidate immune exposures, relying instead on TCR beta sequences and their occurrence across donors.

The cohort comprised some 700 healthy bone marrow donors. At the time of sampling, all cohort members were nominally healthy, though unrecorded immune exposures were likely present. The donor tested CMV seronegative and was one of the 352 seronegative cohort members. Every donor gave a peripheral blood sample, and the peripheral blood mononuclear cells from that sample were used for TCR beta sequencing. Genomic DNA was extracted from the blood cell samples with the Qiagen DNeasy Blood Extraction Kit. Study-level results and caveats: Only TCR beta chains were sequenced in this cohort, and the absence of alpha or paired-chain data limited detectable features. Compared with the roughly 710-donor mean, donors in an Asian-associated ancestry cluster had fewer N-insertions in productive TCRs, according to a later genetic analysis. Immune exposure information for the cohort was limited to CMV serostatus. Across donors, most TCR sequences were observed very rarely, whereas some public TCRs were present in many individuals. Roughly uniform sequencing depth across donors was assumed in presence/absence analyses, although this assumption may not hold. When HLA alleles, especially DR and DQ, strongly co-occurred, attributing TCR associations to individual alleles was difficult. In an earlier analysis of a few hundred of the donors, most TCR beta V segments were observed in productive rearrangements about 87% or about 30% of the time, broadly matching IMGT annotations. Linkage disequilibrium might explain the correlated functional status among segregating V segments, but an unknown experimental factor could not be excluded. In a later analysis, several top co-occurrence clusters were reported to appear linked to parvovirus B19, influenza, CMV and Epstein-Barr virus. According to a later analysis, TCR association rates differed among HLA loci, with DRB1 alleles showing the most associated TCRs and HLA-C alleles showing the fewest. The study gave a list of some 150 TCR beta chains associated with cytomegalovirus. Because HLA typing was missing for some donors at each locus, association tests included only the typed subset. A later analysis found that most CMV-associated TCR beta chains appeared HLA-restricted, with HLA associations seemingly driven largely by CMV exposure. Roughly 17 rarely observed V segments, including chromosome 9 orphons, were excluded from the earlier analysis of some 590 of the donors because counts were too low. An association between a missense DCLRE1C variant and V-gene and J-gene trimming of TCR beta chains was found in a later genetic analysis and replicated in an independent cohort. Because the 87-base-pair reads could not distinguish some IMGT-functional V segments, including TRBV6-2 and TRBV6-3, those segments were excluded. A further reported finding was that TCR beta sequences accurately predicted the HLA-A and HLA-B alleles for most subjects in the first cohort. In vitro tests confirmed that a few of the cytomegalovirus-associated TCR beta chains recognize cytomegalovirus antigens. In a later analysis, HLA-associated TCR beta chains were found to be more clonally expanded and to have lower generation probabilities than equally common non-associated chains. The classifier was reported to diagnose cytomegalovirus status with high specificity and sensitivity in both the original cohort and the validation cohort. The authors suggested that the approach could potentially be generalized to other disease states and immunological phenotypes. A group of highly shared sequence variants was considered likely to be a technical artifact of the sequencing pipeline. In a later analysis, around 17,000 TCR beta sequences were associated with specific HLA alleles at a false discovery rate of 0.05.

The library was made by the immunoSEQ multiplex PCR assay. The multiplex PCR relied on a mix of 60 forward primers for TCR Vbeta segments and 13 reverse primers for TCR Jbeta segments. A multiplex PCR assay on genomic DNA amplified the CDR3 region of rearranged TCR beta genes. The Illumina HiSeq System was used to sequence the amplified TCR beta libraries as 87-base-pair reads. In the original analysis: A later analysis tallied 75 million to 85 million unique TCR beta chains across the 650 to 750 repertoires, and around 9.9 million of those chains were shared by two or more donors. Raw reads were error-corrected and collapsed into unique sequences with a nearest-neighbor algorithm that merged closely related sequences to remove PCR and sequencing errors. To assign V, D and J gene segments, CDR3 sequences were aligned to IMGT reference sequences. Each retained sequence needed at least a six-nucleotide match to both a V gene segment and a J gene segment. A rearrangement was called productive if the CDR3 had no stop codons and remained in frame with V and J, and every other rearrangement was called non-productive. CDR3 was defined according to IMGT convention as the region running from the second conserved V-encoded cysteine to the conserved J-encoded phenylalanine. The earlier analysis of more than 450 of the donors excluded sequences that lacked an unambiguous match to a single V gene segment. An earlier analysis of 550 to 650 of the donors classified V segments as functional when productive rearrangements were above 56.7% and as segregating when the standard deviation between donors was above 5%. A statistical classification framework was built for diagnosing cytomegalovirus status from the catalog of TCR beta chain sequences. A later analysis assigned V and J genes by comparing TCR nucleotide sequences with IMGT/GENE-DB human TR gene sequences. The TCRdist pipeline was used in a later analysis to assign CDR3 sequences and most-parsimonious VDJ recombination scenarios. In a later analysis, each TCR beta chain was defined by its CDR3 amino acid sequence together with its V-gene family, and reads without a unique V-gene family were excluded. As a way to deal with suspected cross-contamination and a sequencing artifact, a later analysis dropped hundreds of nucleotide sequences that were highly shared and had low generation probability. In a later analysis, a clonal expansion index for each public chain was calculated from normalized within-repertoire ranks of inferred template counts. Generation probabilities in a later analysis came from a VDJ recombination model fitted to out-of-frame rearrangements, and those results were checked against IGoR. In a later analysis, TCR-TCR, TCR-HLA and TCR-CMV co-occurrence was scored with hypergeometric tests, and a repertoire-size bias correction was applied to TCR pairs. To estimate false discovery rates, a later analysis permuted the HLA or CMV assignments 20 times. In a later analysis, co-occurring TCRs were grouped using DBSCAN, with TCRdist sequence similarity added in when clustering inside HLA-allele-positive subsets. Repertoires with fewer than 30,000 or more than 120,000 public chains were left out of co-occurrence clustering, as were four to six repertoires with anomalous nucleotide sharing. TCRdb holds this immuneACCESS table with in-frame rearrangements only. Some clones are missing; in checked studies, unresolved V genes explain under half, and the rest has no known cause. V and J calls and clone size are as listed in that table; D and trimming were resolved from the DNA. Across this sample there are approximately 220,000 clones, with roughly 80% seen only once. The ten top clones hold just over 1.4% of the sample.

Inclusive of the bounding cysteine and phenylalanine, the CDR3 is 12 residues long. CDR3 DNA only is kept here, 36 bases in frame from base 1. CDR1 SEHNR and CDR2 FQNEAQ are derived from the germline V gene (reference sequence). The V end loses 3 bases and the J end loses 5 bases, and a stretch of 7 bases separates them. The sample taken for sequencing was PBMCs. The V and J segments used are TRBV7-9 and TRBJ2-5; the D gene lacks a confident call. This receptor was obtained from a girl aged 10 to 17 in good health and CMV-seronegative. The CDR3 protein is CASSFTVETQYF. In nucleotides, the sequence is TGTGCCAGCAGCTTCACTGTCGAGACCCAGTACTTC.